This T cell receptor (beta chain) stems from a study of OX40 agonist ivuxolimab in advanced cancers. Across the study: Partial responses were seen in three patients, one with hepatocellular carcinoma and two with cutaneous melanoma.

The trim removed 8 bases at V and 7 bases at J, leaving 6 bases unmatched. CDR1 and CDR2 (germline): PRHDT, FYEKMQ (reference sequence). CDR3 size: 13 residues. The table came from immunoSEQ multiplex PCR; TCRdb's copy has only in-frame clones and leaves some out. The sample gives approximately 62,000 clones, roughly nine tenths of which show up once; 12% is in the top ten. The sample here was CD4+ or CD8+ T cells sorted from blood, taken in a trial of the OX40 agonist ivuxolimab. This clonotype was sampled from an adult with an advanced solid tumor such as melanoma, head and neck, liver or kidney cancer. This chain connects TRBV13 to TRBJ2-1, with 9 bases aligning to TRBD2. The CDR3 loop reads CASGSGRRNEQFF. The CDR3 region has the DNA TGTGCCAGCGGGAGCGGGAGGAGAAATGAGCAGTTCTTC.